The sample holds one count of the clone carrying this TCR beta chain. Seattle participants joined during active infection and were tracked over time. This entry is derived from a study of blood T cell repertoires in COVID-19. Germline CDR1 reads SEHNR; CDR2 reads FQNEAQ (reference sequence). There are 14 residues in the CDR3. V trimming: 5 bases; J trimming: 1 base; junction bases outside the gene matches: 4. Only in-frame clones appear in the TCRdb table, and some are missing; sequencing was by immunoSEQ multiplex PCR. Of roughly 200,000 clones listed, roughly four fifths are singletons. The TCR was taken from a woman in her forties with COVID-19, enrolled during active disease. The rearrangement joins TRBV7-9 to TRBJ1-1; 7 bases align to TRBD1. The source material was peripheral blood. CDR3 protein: CASSVGQTNTEAFF. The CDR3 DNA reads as TGTGCCAGCAGCGTGGGACAGACGAACACTGAAGCTTTCTTT.